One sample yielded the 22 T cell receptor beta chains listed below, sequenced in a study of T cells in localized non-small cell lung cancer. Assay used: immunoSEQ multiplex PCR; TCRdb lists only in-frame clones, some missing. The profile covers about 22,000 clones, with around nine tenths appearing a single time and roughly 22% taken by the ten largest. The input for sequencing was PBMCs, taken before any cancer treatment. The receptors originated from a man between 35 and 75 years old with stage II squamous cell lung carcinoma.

CDR3: CAISAGTSGRETQYF. CDR3 nucleotide sequence: TGTGCCATCAGTGCGGGGACTAGCGGGAGAGAGACCCAGTACTTC. The chain joins TRBV10-3 to TRBJ2-5; TRBD2 matches at 14 bases. The CDR3 contains 15 residues. With V trimmed by 4 bases and J by 4 bases, 2 bases remained unmatched. Germline V gene sequence: CDR1 ENHRY, CDR2 SYGVKD.

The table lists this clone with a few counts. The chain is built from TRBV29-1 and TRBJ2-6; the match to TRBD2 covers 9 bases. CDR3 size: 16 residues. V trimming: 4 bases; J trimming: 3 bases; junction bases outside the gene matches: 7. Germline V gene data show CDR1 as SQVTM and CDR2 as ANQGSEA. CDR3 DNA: TGCAGCGTTGCAGCTAGCGGGATGAGTGGGGCCAACGTCCTGACTTTC. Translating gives CSVAASGMSGANVLTF.

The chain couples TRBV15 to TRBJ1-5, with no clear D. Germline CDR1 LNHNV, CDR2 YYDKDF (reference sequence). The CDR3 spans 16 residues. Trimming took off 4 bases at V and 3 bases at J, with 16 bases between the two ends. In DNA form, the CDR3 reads TGTGCCACCAGCACGCGACGGGGTGACAACAATCAGCCCCAGCATTTT. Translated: CATSTRRGDNNQPQHF. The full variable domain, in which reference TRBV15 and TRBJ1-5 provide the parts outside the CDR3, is DAMVIQNPRYQVTQFGKPVTLSCSQTLNHNVMYWYQQKSSQAPKLLFHYYDKDFNNEADTPDNFQSRRPNTSFCFLDIRSPGLGDTAMYLCATSTRRGDNNQPQHFGDGTRLSIL.

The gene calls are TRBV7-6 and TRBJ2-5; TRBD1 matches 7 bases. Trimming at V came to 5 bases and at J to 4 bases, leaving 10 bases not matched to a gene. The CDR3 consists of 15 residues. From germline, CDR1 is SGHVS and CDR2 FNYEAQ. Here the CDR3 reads CASSQTGTESETQYF. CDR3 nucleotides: TGTGCCAGCAGCCAAACCGGGACAGAATCAGAGACCCAGTACTTC.

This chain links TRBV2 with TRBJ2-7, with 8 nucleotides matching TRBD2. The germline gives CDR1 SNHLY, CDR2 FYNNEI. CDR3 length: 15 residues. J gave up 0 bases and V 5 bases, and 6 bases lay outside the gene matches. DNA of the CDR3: TGTGCCAGCAGTTCTCCGGGGGGGTCCTCCTACGAGCAGTACTTC. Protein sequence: CASSSPGGSSYEQYF. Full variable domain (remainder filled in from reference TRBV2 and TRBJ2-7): EPEVTQTPSHQVTQMGQEVILRCVPISNHLYFYWYRQILGQKVEFLVSFYNNEISEKSEIFDDQFSVERPDGSNFTLKIRSTKLEDSAMYFCASSSPGGSSYEQYFGPGTRLTVT.

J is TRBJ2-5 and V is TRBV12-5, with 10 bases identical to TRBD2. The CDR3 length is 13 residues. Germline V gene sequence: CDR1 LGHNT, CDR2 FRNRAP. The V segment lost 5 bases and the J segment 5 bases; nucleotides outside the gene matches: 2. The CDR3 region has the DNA TGTGCTAGTGGTAATAGCGGGAGGGAGACCCAGTACTTC. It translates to CASGNSGRETQYF. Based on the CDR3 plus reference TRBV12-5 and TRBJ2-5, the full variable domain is DARVTQTPRHKVTEMGQEVTMRCQPILGHNTVFWYRQTMMQGLELLAYFRNRAPLDDSGMPKDRFSAEMPDATLATLKIQPSEPRDSAVYFCASGNSGRETQYFGPGTRLLVL.

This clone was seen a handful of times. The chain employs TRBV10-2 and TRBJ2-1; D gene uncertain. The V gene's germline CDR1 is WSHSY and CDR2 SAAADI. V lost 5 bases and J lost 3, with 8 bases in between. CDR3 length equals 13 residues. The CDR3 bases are TGCGCCAGCAGTATCGCCGGCTACAATGAGCAGTTCTTC. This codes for CASSIAGYNEQFF.

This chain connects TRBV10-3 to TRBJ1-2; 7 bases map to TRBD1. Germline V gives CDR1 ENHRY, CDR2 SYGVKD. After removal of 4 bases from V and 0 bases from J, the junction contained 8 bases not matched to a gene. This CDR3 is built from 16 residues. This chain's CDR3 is CAISGDRDRANYGYTF. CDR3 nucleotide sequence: TGTGCCATCAGTGGGGACCGGGACAGAGCTAACTATGGCTACACCTTC.

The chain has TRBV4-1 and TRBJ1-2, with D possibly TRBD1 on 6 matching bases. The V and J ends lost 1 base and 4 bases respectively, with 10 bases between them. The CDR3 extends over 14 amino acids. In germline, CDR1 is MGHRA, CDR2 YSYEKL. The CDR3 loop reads CASSQVGGGYGYTF. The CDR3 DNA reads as TGCGCCAGCAGCCAAGTCGGAGGGGGCTATGGCTACACCTTC.

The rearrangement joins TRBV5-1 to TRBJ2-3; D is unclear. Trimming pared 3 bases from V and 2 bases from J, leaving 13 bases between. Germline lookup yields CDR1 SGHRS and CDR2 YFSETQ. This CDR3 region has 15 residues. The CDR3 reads CASSSLPETTDTQYF. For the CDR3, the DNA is TGCGCCAGCAGCTCCCTTCCGGAAACCACAGATACGCAGTATTTT.

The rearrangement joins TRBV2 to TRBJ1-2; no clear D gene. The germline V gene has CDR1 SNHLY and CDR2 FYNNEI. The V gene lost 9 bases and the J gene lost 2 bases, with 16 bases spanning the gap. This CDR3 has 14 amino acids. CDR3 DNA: TGTGCCAGGGCGGAATGGTTAGCAAACTATGGCTACACCTTC. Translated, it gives CARAEWLANYGYTF.

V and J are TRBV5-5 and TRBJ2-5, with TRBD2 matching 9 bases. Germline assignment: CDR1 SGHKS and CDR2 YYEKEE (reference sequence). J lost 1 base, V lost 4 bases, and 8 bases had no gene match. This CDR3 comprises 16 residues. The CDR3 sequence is CASSILAGWGQETQYF. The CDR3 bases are TGTGCCAGCAGCATCCTAGCGGGATGGGGCCAAGAGACCCAGTACTTC.

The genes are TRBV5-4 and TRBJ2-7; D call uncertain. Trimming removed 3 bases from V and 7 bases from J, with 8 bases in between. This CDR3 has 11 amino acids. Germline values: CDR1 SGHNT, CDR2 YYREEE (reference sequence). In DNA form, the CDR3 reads TGTGCCAGCAGCTCGTACGGTGAGCAGTACTTC. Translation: CASSSYGEQYF. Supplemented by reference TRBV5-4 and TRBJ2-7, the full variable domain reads ETGVTQSPTHLIKTRGQQVTLRCSSQSGHNTVSWYQQALGQGPQFIFQYYREEENGRGNFPPRFSGLQFPNYSSELNVNALELDDSALYLCASSSYGEQYFGPGTRLTVT.

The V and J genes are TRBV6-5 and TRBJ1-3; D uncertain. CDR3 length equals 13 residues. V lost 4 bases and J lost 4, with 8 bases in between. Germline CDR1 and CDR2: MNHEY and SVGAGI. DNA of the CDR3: TGTGCCAGCAGTTCTCCCCGCGGAAACACCATATATTTT. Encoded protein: CASSSPRGNTIYF.

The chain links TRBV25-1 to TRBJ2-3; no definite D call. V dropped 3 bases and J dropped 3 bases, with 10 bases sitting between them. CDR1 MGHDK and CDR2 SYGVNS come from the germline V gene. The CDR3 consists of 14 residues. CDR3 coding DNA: TGTGCCAGCAGTGAGGTATTTATGACAGATACGCAGTATTTT. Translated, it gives CASSEVFMTDTQYF.

This CDR3 is CASMGEDEQFF. The CDR3 coding sequence is TGCGCCAGCATGGGGGAGGATGAGCAGTTCTTC. The rearrangement uses TRBV5-1 and TRBJ2-1, with D possibly TRBD2 on 6 matching bases. The ends were cut back, 6 bases at V and 8 bases at J, with 9 bases in the middle. This CDR3 spans 11 amino acids. Germline V CDR1 and CDR2: SGHRS, YFSETQ.

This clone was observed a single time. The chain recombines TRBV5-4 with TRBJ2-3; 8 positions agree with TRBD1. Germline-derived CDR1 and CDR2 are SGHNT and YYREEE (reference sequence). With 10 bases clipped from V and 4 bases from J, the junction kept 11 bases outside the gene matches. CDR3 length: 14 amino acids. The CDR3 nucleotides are TGTGCCGCAGGAGGGAGACAGGGGTCAGATACGCAGTATTTT. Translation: CAAGGRQGSDTQYF. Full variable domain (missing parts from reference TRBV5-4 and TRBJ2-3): ETGVTQSPTHLIKTRGQQVTLRCSSQSGHNTVSWYQQALGQGPQFIFQYYREEENGRGNFPPRFSGLQFPNYSSELNVNALELDDSALYLCAAGGRQGSDTQYFGPGTRLTVL.

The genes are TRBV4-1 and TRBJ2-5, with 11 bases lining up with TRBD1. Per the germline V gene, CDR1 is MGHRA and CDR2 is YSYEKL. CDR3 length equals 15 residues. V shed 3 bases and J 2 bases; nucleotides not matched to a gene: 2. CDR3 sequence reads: CASSHRDRGQETQYF. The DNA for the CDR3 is TGCGCCAGCAGCCACAGGGACAGGGGGCAAGAGACCCAGTACTTC.

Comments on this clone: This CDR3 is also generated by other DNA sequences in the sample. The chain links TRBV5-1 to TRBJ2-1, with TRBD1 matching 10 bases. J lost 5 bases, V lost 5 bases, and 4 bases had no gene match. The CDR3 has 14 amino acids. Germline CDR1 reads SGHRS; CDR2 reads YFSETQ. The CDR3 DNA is TGCGCCAGCAGACCGGGACAGGGGCACAATGAGCAGTTCTTC. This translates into CASRPGQGHNEQFF.

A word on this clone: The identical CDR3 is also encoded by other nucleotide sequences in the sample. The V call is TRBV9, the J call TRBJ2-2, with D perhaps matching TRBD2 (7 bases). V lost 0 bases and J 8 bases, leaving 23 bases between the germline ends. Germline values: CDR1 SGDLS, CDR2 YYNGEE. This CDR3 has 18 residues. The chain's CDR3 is CASSVAQGAGQAFGELFF. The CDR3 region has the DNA TGTGCCAGCAGCGTAGCGCAGGGAGCGGGACAAGCATTTGGGGAGCTGTTTTTT.

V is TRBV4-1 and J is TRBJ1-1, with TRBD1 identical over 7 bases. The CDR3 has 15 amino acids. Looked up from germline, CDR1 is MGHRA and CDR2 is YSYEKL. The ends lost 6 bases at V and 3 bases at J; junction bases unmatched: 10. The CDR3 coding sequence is TGCGCCAGCAGTCGCCCCTACAGGGGTGACACTGAAGCTTTCTTT. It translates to CASSRPYRGDTEAFF.

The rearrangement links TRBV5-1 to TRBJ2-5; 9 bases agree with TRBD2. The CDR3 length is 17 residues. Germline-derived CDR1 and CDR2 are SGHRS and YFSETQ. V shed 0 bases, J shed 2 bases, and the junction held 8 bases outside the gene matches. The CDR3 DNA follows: TGCGCCAGCAGCTTGGCCCGGACTAGCGCAGATCAAGAGACCCAGTACTTC. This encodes CASSLARTSADQETQYF.